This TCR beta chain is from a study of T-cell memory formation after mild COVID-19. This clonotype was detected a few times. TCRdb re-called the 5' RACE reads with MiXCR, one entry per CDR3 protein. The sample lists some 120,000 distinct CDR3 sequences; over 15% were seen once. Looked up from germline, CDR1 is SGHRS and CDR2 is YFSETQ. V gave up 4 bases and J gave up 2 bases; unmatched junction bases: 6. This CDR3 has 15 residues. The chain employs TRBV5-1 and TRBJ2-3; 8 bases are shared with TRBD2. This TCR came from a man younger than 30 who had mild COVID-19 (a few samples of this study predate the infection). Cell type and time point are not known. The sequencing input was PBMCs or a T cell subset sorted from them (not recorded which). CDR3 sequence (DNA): TGCGCCAGCAGCGGTCGCGGGGGGACCACAGATACGCAGTATTTT. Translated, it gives CASSGRGGTTDTQYF.